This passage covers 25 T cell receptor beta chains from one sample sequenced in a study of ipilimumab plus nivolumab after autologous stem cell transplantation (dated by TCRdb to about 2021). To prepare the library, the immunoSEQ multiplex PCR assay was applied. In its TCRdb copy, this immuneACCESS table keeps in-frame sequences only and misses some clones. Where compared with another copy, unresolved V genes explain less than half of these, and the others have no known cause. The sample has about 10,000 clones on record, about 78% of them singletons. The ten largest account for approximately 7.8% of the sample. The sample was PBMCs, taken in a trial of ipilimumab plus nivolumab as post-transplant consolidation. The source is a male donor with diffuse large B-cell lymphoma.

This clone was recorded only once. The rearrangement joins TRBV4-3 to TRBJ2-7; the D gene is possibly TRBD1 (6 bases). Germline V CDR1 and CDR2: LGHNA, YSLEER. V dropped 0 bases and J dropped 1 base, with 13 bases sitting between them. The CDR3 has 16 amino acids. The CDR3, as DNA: TGCGCCAGCAGCCAAGAGTGGCCAGGGGATTCCTACGAGCAGTACTTC. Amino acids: CASSQEWPGDSYEQYF.

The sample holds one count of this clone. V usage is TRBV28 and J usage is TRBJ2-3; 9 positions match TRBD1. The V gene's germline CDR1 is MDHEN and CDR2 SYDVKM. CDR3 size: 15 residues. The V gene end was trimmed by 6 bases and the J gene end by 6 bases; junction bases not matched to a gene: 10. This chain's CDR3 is CASSWGDRDFDTQYF. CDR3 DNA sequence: TGTGCCAGCAGCTGGGGGGACAGGGACTTCGATACGCAGTATTTT.

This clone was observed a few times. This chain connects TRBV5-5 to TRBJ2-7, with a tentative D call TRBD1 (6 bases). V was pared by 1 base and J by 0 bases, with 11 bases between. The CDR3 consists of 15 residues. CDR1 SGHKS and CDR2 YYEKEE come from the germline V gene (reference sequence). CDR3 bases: TGTGCCAGCAGCTTGTCCACAGGGAGCTCCTACGAGCAGTACTTC. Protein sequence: CASSLSTGSSYEQYF. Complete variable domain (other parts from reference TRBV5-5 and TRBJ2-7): DAGVTQSPTHLIKTRGQQVTLRCSPISGHKSVSWYQQVLGQGPQFIFQYYEKEERGRGNFPDRFSARQFPNYSSELNVNALLLGDSALYLCASSLSTGSSYEQYFGPGTRLTVT.

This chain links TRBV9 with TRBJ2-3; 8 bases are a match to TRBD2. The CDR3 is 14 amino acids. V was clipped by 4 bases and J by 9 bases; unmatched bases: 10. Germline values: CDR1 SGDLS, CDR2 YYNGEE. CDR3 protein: CASSSPGRGGTQYF. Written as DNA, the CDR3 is TGTGCCAGCAGCTCTCCTGGTCGGGGGGGCACGCAGTATTTT.

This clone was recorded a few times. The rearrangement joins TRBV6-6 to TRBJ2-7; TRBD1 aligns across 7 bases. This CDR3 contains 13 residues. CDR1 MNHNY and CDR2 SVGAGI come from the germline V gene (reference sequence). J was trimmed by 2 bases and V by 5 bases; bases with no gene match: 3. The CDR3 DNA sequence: TGTGCCAGCAGTGACAGGGTAACCTACGAGCAGTACTTC. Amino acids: CASSDRVTYEQYF.

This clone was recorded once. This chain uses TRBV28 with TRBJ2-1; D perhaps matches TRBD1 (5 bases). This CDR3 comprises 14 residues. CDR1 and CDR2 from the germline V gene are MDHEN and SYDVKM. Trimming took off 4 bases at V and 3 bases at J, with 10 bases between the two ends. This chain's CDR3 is CASSSGQDYNEQFF. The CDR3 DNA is TGTGCCAGCAGTTCAGGGCAAGACTACAATGAGCAGTTCTTC.

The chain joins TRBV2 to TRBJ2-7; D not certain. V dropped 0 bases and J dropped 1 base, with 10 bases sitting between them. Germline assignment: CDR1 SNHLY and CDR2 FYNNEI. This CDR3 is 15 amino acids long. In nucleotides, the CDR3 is TGTGCCAGCAGTGAAGCGTCAGGCGCTTCCTACGAGCAGTACTTC. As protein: CASSEASGASYEQYF.

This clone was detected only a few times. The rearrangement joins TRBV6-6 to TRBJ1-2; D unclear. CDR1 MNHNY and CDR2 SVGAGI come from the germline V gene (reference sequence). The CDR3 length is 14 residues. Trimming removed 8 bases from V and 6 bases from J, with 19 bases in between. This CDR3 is CASSIDVVLDGYTF. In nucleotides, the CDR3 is TGTGCCAGCTCCATCGACGTGGTTCTTGATGGCTACACCTTC.

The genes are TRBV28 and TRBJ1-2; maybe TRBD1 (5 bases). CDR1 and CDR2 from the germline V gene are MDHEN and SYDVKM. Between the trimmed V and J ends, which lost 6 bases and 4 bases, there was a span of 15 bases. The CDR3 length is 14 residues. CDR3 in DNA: TGTGCCAGCAGAGACCCGGGGGGAATCTATGGCTACACCTTC. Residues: CASRDPGGIYGYTF.

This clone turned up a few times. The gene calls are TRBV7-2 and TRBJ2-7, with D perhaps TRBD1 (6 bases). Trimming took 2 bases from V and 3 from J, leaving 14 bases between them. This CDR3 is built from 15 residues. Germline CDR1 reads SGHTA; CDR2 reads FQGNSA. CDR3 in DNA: TGTGCCAGCAGCTTAAACGGTCAGGGGAACTACGAGCAGTACTTC. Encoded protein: CASSLNGQGNYEQYF.

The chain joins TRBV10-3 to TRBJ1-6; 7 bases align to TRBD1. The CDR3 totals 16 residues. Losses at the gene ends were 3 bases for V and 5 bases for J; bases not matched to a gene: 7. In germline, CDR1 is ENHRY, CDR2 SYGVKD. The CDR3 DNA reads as TGTGCCATCAGTGACTCAGGACAGGCCGATAATTCACCCCTCCACTTT. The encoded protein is CAISDSGQADNSPLHF.

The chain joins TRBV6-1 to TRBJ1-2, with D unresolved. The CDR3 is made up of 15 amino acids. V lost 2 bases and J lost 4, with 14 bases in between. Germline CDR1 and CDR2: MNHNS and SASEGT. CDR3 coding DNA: TGTGCCAGCAGTGAACTGGGCGGCGAAGCCTATGGCTACACCTTC. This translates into CASSELGGEAYGYTF.

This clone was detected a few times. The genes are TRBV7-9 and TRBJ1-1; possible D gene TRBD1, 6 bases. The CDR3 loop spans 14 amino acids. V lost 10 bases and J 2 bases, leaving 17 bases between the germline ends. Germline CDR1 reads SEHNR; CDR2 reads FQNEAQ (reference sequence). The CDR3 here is CATNRGRINTEAFF. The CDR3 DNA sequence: TGTGCCACCAACCGGGGGCGGATTAACACTGAAGCTTTCTTT. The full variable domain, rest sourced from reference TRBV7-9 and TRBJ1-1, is DTGVSQNPRHKITKRGQNVTFRCDPISEHNRLYWYRQTLGQGPEFLTYFQNEAQLEKSRLLSDRFSAERPKGSFSTLEIQRTEQGDSAMYLCATNRGRINTEAFFGQGTRLTVV.

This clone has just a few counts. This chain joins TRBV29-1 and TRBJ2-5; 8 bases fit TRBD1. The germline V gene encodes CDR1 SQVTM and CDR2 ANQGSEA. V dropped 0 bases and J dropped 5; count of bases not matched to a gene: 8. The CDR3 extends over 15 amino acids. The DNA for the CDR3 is TGCAGCGTTGAAGAGGGCGGACAGGGCCACGAGACCCAGTACTTC. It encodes CSVEEGGQGHETQYF.

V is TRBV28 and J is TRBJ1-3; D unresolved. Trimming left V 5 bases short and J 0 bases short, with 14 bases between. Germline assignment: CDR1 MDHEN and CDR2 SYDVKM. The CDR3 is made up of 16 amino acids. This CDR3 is CASSRPGLSSGNTIYF. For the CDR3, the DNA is TGTGCCAGCAGTCGACCCGGACTTAGCTCTGGAAACACCATATATTTT.

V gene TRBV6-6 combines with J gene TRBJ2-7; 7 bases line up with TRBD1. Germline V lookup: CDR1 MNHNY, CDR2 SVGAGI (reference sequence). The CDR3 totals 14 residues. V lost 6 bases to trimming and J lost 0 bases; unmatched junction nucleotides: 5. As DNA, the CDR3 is TGTGCCAGCAGACGCCGGGACAGCTCCTACGAGCAGTACTTC. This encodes CASRRRDSSYEQYF.

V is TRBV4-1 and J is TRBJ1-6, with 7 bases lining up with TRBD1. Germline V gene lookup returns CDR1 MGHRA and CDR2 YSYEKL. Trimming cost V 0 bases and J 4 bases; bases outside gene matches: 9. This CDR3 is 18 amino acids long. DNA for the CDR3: TGCGCCAGCAGCCAAGAGACCTTCCGGGACAGTTATAATTCACCCCTCCACTTT. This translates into CASSQETFRDSYNSPLHF.

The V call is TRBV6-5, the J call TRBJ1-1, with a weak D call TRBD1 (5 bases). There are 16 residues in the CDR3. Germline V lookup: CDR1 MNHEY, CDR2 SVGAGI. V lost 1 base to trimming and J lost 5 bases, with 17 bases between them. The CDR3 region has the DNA TGTGCCAGCAGTTACTTTAGGGTACGGAAGGGGACTGAAGCTTTCTTT. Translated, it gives CASSYFRVRKGTEAFF.

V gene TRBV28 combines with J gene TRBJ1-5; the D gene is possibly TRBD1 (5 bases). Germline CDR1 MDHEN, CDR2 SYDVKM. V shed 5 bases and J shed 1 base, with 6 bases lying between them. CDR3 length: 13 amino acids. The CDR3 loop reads CASSQGSNQPQHF. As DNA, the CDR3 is TGTGCCAGCAGTCAGGGAAGCAATCAGCCCCAGCATTTT.

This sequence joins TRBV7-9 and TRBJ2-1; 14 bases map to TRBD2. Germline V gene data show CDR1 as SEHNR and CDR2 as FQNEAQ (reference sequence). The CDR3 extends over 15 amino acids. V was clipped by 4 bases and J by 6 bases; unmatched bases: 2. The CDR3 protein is CASSSGLAGGNEQFF. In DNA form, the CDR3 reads TGTGCCAGCAGCTCCGGACTAGCGGGGGGCAATGAGCAGTTCTTC.

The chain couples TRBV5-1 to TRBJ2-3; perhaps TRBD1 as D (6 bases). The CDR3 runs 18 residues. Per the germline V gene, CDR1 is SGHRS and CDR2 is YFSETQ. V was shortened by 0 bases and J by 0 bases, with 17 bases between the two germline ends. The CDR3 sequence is CASSLGAGMGASTDTQYF. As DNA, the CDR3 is TGCGCCAGCAGCTTGGGCGCCGGGATGGGGGCGAGCACAGATACGCAGTATTTT.

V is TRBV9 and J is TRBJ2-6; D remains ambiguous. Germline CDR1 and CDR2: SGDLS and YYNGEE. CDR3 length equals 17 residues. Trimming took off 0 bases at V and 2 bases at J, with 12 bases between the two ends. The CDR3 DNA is TGTGCCAGCAGCGTAGCTAGGTGGACGGCTGGGGCCAACGTCCTGACTTTC. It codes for CASSVARWTAGANVLTF. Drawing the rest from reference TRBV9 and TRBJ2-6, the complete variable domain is DSGVTQTPKHLITATGQRVTLRCSPRSGDLSVYWYQQSLDQGLQFLIQYYNGEERAKGNILERFSAQQFPDLHSELNLSSLELGDSALYFCASSVARWTAGANVLTFGAGSRLTVL.

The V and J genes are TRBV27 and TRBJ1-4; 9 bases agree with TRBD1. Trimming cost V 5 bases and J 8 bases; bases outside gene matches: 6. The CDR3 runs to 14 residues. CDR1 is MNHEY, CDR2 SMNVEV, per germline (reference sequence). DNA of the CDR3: TGTGCCAGCAGTCCCAGGACAGGGGTGGAAAAACTGTTTTTT. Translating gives CASSPRTGVEKLFF.

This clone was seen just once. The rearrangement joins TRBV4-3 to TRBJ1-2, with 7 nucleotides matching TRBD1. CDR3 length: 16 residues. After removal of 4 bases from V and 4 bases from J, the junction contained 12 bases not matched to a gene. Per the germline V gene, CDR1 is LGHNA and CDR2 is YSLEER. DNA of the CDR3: TGCGCCAGCAGCCCCAACGAGGGGGCTCTTAGCTATGGCTACACCTTC. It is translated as CASSPNEGALSYGYTF.

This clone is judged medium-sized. Here the CDR3 DNA reads TGTGCCAGTAGTATAGATGGGACGACTAACTATGGCTACACCTTC. Its protein is CASSIDGTTNYGYTF. V and J are TRBV19 and TRBJ1-2; TRBD1 might be the D (5 bases). V lost 0 bases and J lost 0, with 8 bases in between. The length of the CDR3 is 15 residues. Germline V gene sequence: CDR1 LNHDA, CDR2 SQIVND (reference sequence).